What follows is one T cell receptor beta chain and its context. Its antigen remains unknown. A single record per CDR3 protein comes from TCRdb applying MiXCR to the reads. The sample has 350,000 to 450,000 distinct CDR3 sequences, around a sixth seen once. This record belongs to a study of T cell repertoires in cytomegalovirus infection. Study background: Based on public TCR beta signatures, there were indications of CMV infection and of a matching HLA type. General study points: The ex vivo response showed dominance by HLA-C-restricted CMV-specific TCR beta clonotypes. Identification of carriers of CMV plus the relevant HLA was achieved through cumulative public TCR beta family frequency.

V dropped 6 bases and J dropped 5 bases, with 16 bases sitting between them. CDR3 length equals 14 residues. Germline V gives CDR1 SNHLY, CDR2 FYNNEI. The TCR sequence derives from a human donor in good health (CMV status not recorded). Some clones in this sample may be carry-over from other donors' samples. V usage is TRBV2 and J usage is TRBJ2-5; D call uncertain. The material sequenced was PBMCs. The CDR3 loop reads CASRAGQPGETQYF. DNA of the CDR3: TGTGCCAGCAGGGCAGGCCAGCCGGGCGAGACCCAGTACTTC.